These 3 T cell receptor beta chains share one sample of origin, sequenced in a study of blood T cell repertoires in COVID-19. The protocol was immunoSEQ multiplex PCR, while the TCRdb copy is restricted to in-frame clones and leaves out a portion. The profile shows tens of thousands of clones, roughly 87% of them singletons. The sample consisted of peripheral blood. The receptors originated from a woman aged 55-69 years with COVID-19, enrolled during active disease.

J is TRBJ1-2 and V is TRBV7-2; 8 nucleotides align to TRBD1. V was pared by 4 bases and J by 5 bases, with 9 bases of the junction left unmatched. CDR1 and CDR2 (germline): SGHTA, FQGNSA. CDR3 length: 15 amino acids. CDR3 coding DNA: TGTGCCAGCAGCTCACAGGACAGGGAGTGGTATGGCTACACCTTC. As protein: CASSSQDREWYGYTF.

As DNA, the CDR3 is TGTGCCAGCAGCTTTGATGGCCAGAACTATGGCTACACCTTC. Protein: CASSFDGQNYGYTF. V and J are TRBV7-2 and TRBJ1-2; D not resolved. The CDR3 runs 14 residues. V was cut by 3 bases and J by 2 bases, with 10 bases left in between. The germline gives CDR1 SGHTA, CDR2 FQGNSA. Complete variable domain (other parts from reference TRBV7-2 and TRBJ1-2): GAGVSQSPSNKVTEKGKDVELRCDPISGHTALYWYRQSLGQGLEFLIYFQGNSAPDKSGLPSDRFSAERTGGSVSTLTIQRTQQEDSAVYLCASSFDGQNYGYTFGSGTRLTVV.

The chain joins TRBV10-3 to TRBJ2-1; 8 bases are shared with TRBD2. The CDR3 has 17 residues. Trimming took 2 bases from V and 0 from J; bases not matched to a gene: 6. Per the germline V gene, CDR1 is ENHRY and CDR2 is SYGVKD. CDR3 amino acids: CAISEPRGGPSYNEQFF. The CDR3 nucleotides read TGTGCCATCAGTGAGCCACGGGGGGGCCCCTCCTACAATGAGCAGTTCTTC.